The entry below gives a single TCR beta chain sequence along with its context. Its specificity is not known. These data come from a study of vaccination and CD4 T cells after COVID-19. V gave up 5 bases and J gave up 9 bases; unmatched junction bases: 6. CDR3 size: 12 residues. From germline, CDR1 is DFQATT and CDR2 SNEGSKA (reference sequence). The study sequenced cultured CD4+ T cell DNA using the Oncomine TCR Beta short-read assay. In TCRdb, the PCR reads were re-called with MiXCR into one record per CDR3 protein. The data show around 10,000 distinct CDR3 sequences, 29% seen once. As for treatment: roughly ten-day PBMC culture with coronavirus spike peptide pools or control peptides (ViraFEST assay).

The sample comprised cultured CD4+ T cells from blood. The chain couples TRBV20-1 to TRBJ2-4; 8 nucleotides line up with TRBD1. This TCR was recovered from a human donor with COVID-19. The CDR3 protein is CSAFDRGSIQYF. The DNA of the CDR3 is TGCAGTGCTTTCGACAGGGGAAGCATTCAGTACTTC.